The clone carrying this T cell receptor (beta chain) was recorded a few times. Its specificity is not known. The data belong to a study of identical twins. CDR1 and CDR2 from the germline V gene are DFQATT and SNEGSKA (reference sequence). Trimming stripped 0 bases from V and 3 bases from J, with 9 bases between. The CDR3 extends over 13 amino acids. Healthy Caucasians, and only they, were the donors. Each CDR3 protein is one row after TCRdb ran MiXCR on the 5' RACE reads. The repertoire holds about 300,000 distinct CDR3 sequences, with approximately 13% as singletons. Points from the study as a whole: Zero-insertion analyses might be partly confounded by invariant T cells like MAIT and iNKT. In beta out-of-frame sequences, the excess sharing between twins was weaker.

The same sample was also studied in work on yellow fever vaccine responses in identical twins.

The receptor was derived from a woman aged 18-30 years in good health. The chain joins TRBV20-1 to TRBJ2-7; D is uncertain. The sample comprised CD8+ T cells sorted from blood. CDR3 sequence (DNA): TGCAGTGCTAGAGATCCCCTCTACTACGAGCAGTACTTC. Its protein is CSARDPLYYEQYF.